These 30 T cell receptor beta chains came from one sample sequenced in a study of lymphopenia after photon versus proton radiotherapy. Only in-frame clones appear in the TCRdb table, and some are missing; sequencing was by immunoSEQ multiplex PCR. The data hold some 25,000 clones, with under 95% observed a single time. Sequencing was performed on peripheral blood, taken from a patient treated with photon-based radiotherapy. The receptors here all came from a woman aged 45-65 years with cholangiocarcinoma.

This clone was seen just once. The V gene is TRBV5-1, the J gene TRBJ2-5, with 9 positions matching TRBD2. CDR3 size: 14 residues. The junction had 4 bases not matched to a gene; V was cut back by 4 bases and J by 3 bases. Germline CDR1 is SGHRS and CDR2 is YFSETQ. The CDR3 coding sequence is TGCGCCAGCAGCACCCAGCGGGGGGAAGAGACCCAGTACTTC. This gives the protein CASSTQRGEETQYF.

The rearrangement links TRBV5-4 to TRBJ1-1, with D perhaps TRBD1 (5 bases). Between the trimmed V and J ends, which lost 4 bases and 3 bases, there was a span of 16 bases. The CDR3 has 15 residues. Looked up from germline, CDR1 is SGHNT and CDR2 is YYREEE (reference sequence). The CDR3 DNA is TGTGCCAGCAGCCGGGGGTCCAGGGCGGACACTGAAGCTTTCTTT. Translating it yields CASSRGSRADTEAFF.

The J gene is TRBJ1-5, the V gene TRBV4-3; perhaps TRBD1 as D (6 bases). Germline CDR1 reads LGHNA; CDR2 reads YSLEER. The V and J ends lost 4 bases and 7 bases respectively, with 14 bases between them. The CDR3 consists of 14 residues. The CDR3 DNA is TGCGCCAGCAGCCCAGGGGAAGGGAAGCAGCCCCAGCATTTT. Translated: CASSPGEGKQPQHF.

The chain is built from TRBV7-2 and TRBJ2-3; D is ambiguous. Germline CDR1 is SGHTA and CDR2 is FQGNSA. Deletions cut 5 bases from V and 4 bases from J, with 13 bases between. This CDR3 spans 14 amino acids. The chain's CDR3 is CASSHGIFPDTQYF. Here the CDR3 DNA reads TGTGCCAGCAGCCATGGAATTTTCCCAGATACGCAGTATTTT.

This clone was seen a few times. This chain links TRBV7-2 with TRBJ1-5; D is unresolved. Per the germline V gene, CDR1 is SGHTA and CDR2 is FQGNSA. The CDR3 has 13 residues. Trimming removed 2 bases at V and 0 bases at J, with 2 bases between. This CDR3 reads CASSLRSNQPQHF. DNA for the CDR3: TGTGCCAGCAGCTTACGTAGCAATCAGCCCCAGCATTTT.

The chain has TRBV10-3 and TRBJ1-1; D remains ambiguous. This CDR3 spans 14 amino acids. The ends were cut back, 2 bases at V and 1 base at J, with 8 bases in the middle. In germline, CDR1 is ENHRY, CDR2 SYGVKD. CDR3 region: CAISEDGKNTEAFF. In DNA, the CDR3 is TGTGCCATCAGTGAGGACGGGAAGAACACTGAAGCTTTCTTT.

V and J are TRBV11-3 and TRBJ1-1, with D perhaps matching TRBD1 (6 bases). Looked up from germline, CDR1 is SGHNT and CDR2 is YENEEA. V was pared by 5 bases and J by 11 bases, with 18 bases between. The CDR3 has 13 amino acids. The CDR3 spells CASSPTRTATAFF. CDR3 in DNA: TGTGCCAGCAGCCCTACGAGGACAGCAACGGCTTTCTTT.

The gene calls are TRBV9 and TRBJ1-3; the D gene is possibly TRBD1 (6 bases). Germline V gives CDR1 SGDLS, CDR2 YYNGEE. The V and J ends lost 1 base and 4 bases respectively, with 9 bases between them. The CDR3 runs to 14 residues. DNA for the CDR3: TGTGCCAGCAGCGTACGTCAGGGGGGAAACACCATATATTTT. Translating it yields CASSVRQGGNTIYF.

The V call is TRBV7-9, the J call TRBJ2-3, with D unresolved. The CDR3 runs to 13 residues. CDR1 is SEHNR, CDR2 FQNEAQ, per germline (reference sequence). Trimming shortened V by 5 bases and J by 6 bases, and 12 bases separated the two germline ends. CDR3 sequence (DNA): TGTGCCAGCAGCCAAGAACTCCGGGATACGCAGTATTTT. This gives the protein CASSQELRDTQYF. Looking up the rest from reference TRBV7-9 and TRBJ2-3 gives the full variable domain: DTGVSQNPRHKITKRGQNVTFRCDPISEHNRLYWYRQTLGQGPEFLTYFQNEAQLEKSRLLSDRFSAERPKGSFSTLEIQRTEQGDSAMYLCASSQELRDTQYFGPGTRLTVL.

This clone showed up just once. This chain connects TRBV7-6 to TRBJ2-3; D gene ambiguous. CDR1 and CDR2 from the germline V gene are SGHVS and FNYEAQ. With 5 bases removed from V and 2 bases from J, the gap between germline ends came to 11 bases. This CDR3 comprises 14 residues. CDR3 sequence reads: CASSLRTVTDTQYF. The CDR3 DNA is TGTGCCAGCAGCCTACGAACCGTCACAGATACGCAGTATTTT.

The chain combines TRBV7-2 with TRBJ1-2; no clear D gene. This CDR3 spans 14 amino acids. Trimming shortened V by 4 bases and J by 6 bases, and 15 bases separated the two germline ends. Germline values: CDR1 SGHTA, CDR2 FQGNSA. CDR3 sequence (DNA): TGTGCCAGCAGCTCGACGGCGTTGCGGGATGGCTACACCTTC. Amino acid sequence: CASSSTALRDGYTF.

This sequence joins TRBV4-3 and TRBJ1-3, with D possibly being TRBD1 (6 bases). The V end lost 0 bases, the J end lost 0 bases, and 12 bases lay between the germline ends. This CDR3 is built from 17 residues. Germline-derived CDR1 and CDR2 are LGHNA and YSLEER. CDR3 in amino acids: CASSQEGGQNSGNTIYF. Here the CDR3 DNA reads TGCGCCAGCAGCCAAGAGGGAGGACAGAACTCTGGAAACACCATATATTTT.

The chain couples TRBV4-3 to TRBJ2-4; possibly TRBD2 for D (6 bases). This CDR3 region has 15 residues. CDR1 is LGHNA and CDR2 is YSLEER in the germline V gene. Between the trimmed V and J ends, which lost 1 base and 9 bases, there was a span of 16 bases. The DNA for the CDR3 is TGCGCCAGCAGCCAAGGAGGGACCAGGGAGGTCATTCAGTACTTC. This gives the protein CASSQGGTREVIQYF.

The chain joins TRBV19 to TRBJ1-2; TRBD1 matches 7 bases. Germline V lookup: CDR1 LNHDA, CDR2 SQIVND (reference sequence). The CDR3 is 13 amino acids. V gave up 5 bases and J gave up 8 bases; unmatched junction bases: 8. The CDR3 here is CASSRRQGYGYTF. The CDR3 DNA follows: TGTGCCAGTAGTCGACGACAGGGCTACGGCTACACCTTC. The full variable domain, in which reference TRBV19 and TRBJ1-2 provide the parts outside the CDR3, is DGGITQSPKYLFRKEGQNVTLSCEQNLNHDAMYWYRQDPGQGLRLIYYSQIVNDFQKGDIAEGYSVSREKKESFPLTVTSAQKNPTAFYLCASSRRQGYGYTFGSGTRLTVV.

This rearrangement joins TRBV7-9 to TRBJ2-2; D is unclear. Trimming cost V 3 bases and J 5 bases, with 16 bases left between them. CDR3 length: 16 residues. Per the germline V gene, CDR1 is SEHNR and CDR2 is FQNEAQ (reference sequence). The CDR3 region has the DNA TGTGCCAGCAGCTTCTCCGGAGCCATTGGGACCGGGGAGCTGTTTTTT. It encodes CASSFSGAIGTGELFF.

This chain joins TRBV11-3 and TRBJ1-6; unclear D gene. The CDR3 totals 13 residues. Per the germline V gene, CDR1 is SGHNT and CDR2 is YENEEA. Trimming stripped 5 bases from V and 7 bases from J, with 9 bases between. The CDR3 region has the DNA TGTGCCAGCAGCCCTAACATAAATTCACCCCTCCACTTT. Amino acid sequence: CASSPNINSPLHF. Looking up the rest from reference TRBV11-3 and TRBJ1-6 gives the full variable domain: EAGVVQSPRYKIIEKKQPVAFWCNPISGHNTLYWYLQNLGQGPELLIRYENEEAVDDSQLPKDRFSAERLKGVDSTLKIQPAELGDSAVYLCASSPNINSPLHFGNGTRLTVT.

The CDR3 sequence: CASSPGQGADYEKLFF. As DNA, the CDR3 is TGTGCCAGCAGCCCGGGACAGGGGGCCGATTATGAAAAACTGTTTTTT. The rearrangement links TRBV9 to TRBJ1-4; 12 bases line up with TRBD1. The ends lost 4 bases at V and 6 bases at J; junction bases unmatched: 7. This CDR3 has 16 residues. Germline CDR1 is SGDLS and CDR2 is YYNGEE.

The CDR3 nucleotides read TGTGCCAGCAGCTCCGGACAGTACAATGAGCAGTTCTTC. Encoded protein: CASSSGQYNEQFF. V and J are TRBV25-1 and TRBJ2-1, with D tentatively TRBD1 (6 bases). Trimming left V 6 bases short and J 4 bases short, with 10 bases between. The CDR3 consists of 13 residues. From germline, CDR1 is MGHDK and CDR2 SYGVNS.

V gene TRBV29-1 combines with J gene TRBJ1-1; D is perhaps TRBD1 (5 bases). Germline CDR1 is SQVTM and CDR2 is ANQGSEA. CDR3 size: 14 residues. Between the trimmed V and J ends, which lost 7 bases and 0 bases, there was a span of 15 bases. CDR3 sequence: CSDTPGGMNTEAFF. The CDR3 bases are TGCAGCGACACCCCGGGGGGTATGAACACTGAAGCTTTCTTT.

The V and J genes are TRBV4-1 and TRBJ1-1; TRBD1 matches at 9 bases. The V segment lost 0 bases and the J segment 1 base; nucleotides outside the gene matches: 3. Germline CDR1 and CDR2: MGHRA and YSYEKL. The CDR3 runs 16 residues. CDR3 loop: CASSQDRGQGNTEAFF. The CDR3, as DNA: TGCGCCAGCAGCCAAGATAGGGGACAGGGGAACACTGAAGCTTTCTTT.

V is TRBV5-4 and J is TRBJ1-6; D not resolved. The germline V and J ends were trimmed by 2 bases and 5 bases, with 11 bases remaining between them. This CDR3 has 15 amino acids. CDR1 and CDR2 from the germline V gene are SGHNT and YYREEE (reference sequence). The DNA of the CDR3 is TGTGCCAGCAGCTTCAAAGACGGAGATAATTCACCCCTCCACTTT. Its translation: CASSFKDGDNSPLHF.

This chain links TRBV6-5 with TRBJ2-3; 8 bases match TRBD1. V lost 7 bases and J lost 4; bases outside the gene matches: 13. The CDR3 runs to 16 residues. The germline V gene has CDR1 MNHEY and CDR2 SVGAGI. CDR3 residues: CASTYSGGAGADTQYF. The CDR3, as DNA: TGTGCCAGCACCTACTCAGGGGGCGCAGGCGCAGATACGCAGTATTTT.

The chain has TRBV18 and TRBJ1-1, with unresolved D. Trimming took 3 bases from V and 1 from J, leaving 12 bases between them. Germline V lookup: CDR1 KGHSH, CDR2 LQKENI. The CDR3 has 15 residues. The CDR3 nucleotides read TGTGCCAGCTCACCGTCTTTGGGCCAGAACACTGAAGCTTTCTTT. It encodes CASSPSLGQNTEAFF.

This chain links TRBV4-1 with TRBJ2-7; D possibly corresponds to TRBD1 (6 bases). The germline CDR1 and CDR2 sequences are MGHRA and YSYEKL. This CDR3 is 15 amino acids long. V lost 1 base to trimming and J lost 4 bases, with 14 bases between them. Here the CDR3 DNA reads TGCGCCAGCAGCCAAGGGTGGGCAGGGGTTTACGAGCAGTACTTC. This sequence encodes CASSQGWAGVYEQYF.

The V gene is TRBV9, the J gene TRBJ2-5, with D uncertain. Trimming removed 0 bases from V and 5 bases from J, with 14 bases in between. This CDR3 is 15 amino acids long. CDR1 is SGDLS and CDR2 is YYNGEE in the germline V gene. DNA for the CDR3: TGTGCCAGCAGCGTAGCCCCAGGTGAAGGCGAGACCCAGTACTTC. It codes for CASSVAPGEGETQYF.

The chain combines TRBV6-5 with TRBJ1-2; D remains ambiguous. Trimming removed 2 bases at V and 8 bases at J, with 9 bases between. The CDR3 covers 12 residues. Germline assignment: CDR1 MNHEY and CDR2 SVGAGI. In DNA, the CDR3 is TGTGCCAGCAGTTACCCCTTCGGGGGCTACACCTTC. Translating it yields CASSYPFGGYTF.

There are a few counts of this clone. V gene TRBV6-6 combines with J gene TRBJ1-2; 8 bases are shared with TRBD1. CDR1 and CDR2 (germline): MNHNY, SVGAGI (reference sequence). Losses at the gene ends were 8 bases for V and 6 bases for J; bases not matched to a gene: 8. The CDR3 is 13 residues long. CDR3 coding DNA: TGTGCCAGCCAAGGGGACAGGTGGGATGGCTACACCTTC. Its translation: CASQGDRWDGYTF.

As to this clone: The junction and the germline gene differ at one end; a read error may be behind it. The J gene is TRBJ1-6, the V gene TRBV18; 7 nucleotides match TRBD1. The CDR3 is 10 residues long. Germline V gene sequence: CDR1 KGHSH, CDR2 LQKENI. The CDR3 region is CASSVAAGGF. In DNA form, the CDR3 reads TGTGCCAGCTCGGTCGCGGCAGGGGGGTTT.

The rearrangement links TRBV7-2 to TRBJ1-2; D is unclear. CDR1 SGHTA and CDR2 FQGNSA come from the germline V gene. This CDR3 has 15 amino acids. V lost 2 bases to trimming and J lost 8 bases, with 18 bases between them. The CDR3 bases are TGTGCCAGCAGCTTATCTGGGGTGGTAATGGGGGGCTACACCTTC. Residues: CASSLSGVVMGGYTF.

Points on this clone: At one boundary the junction diverges from the germline segment, which might be a read error. The chain recombines TRBV7-9 with TRBJ1-2, with D maybe TRBD1 (5 bases). The V gene's germline CDR1 is SEHNR and CDR2 FQNEAQ (reference sequence). This CDR3 spans 12 amino acids. CDR3 protein: CASSLVETQVPF. DNA of the CDR3: TGTGCCAGCAGCTTAGTGGAGACACAGGTGCCCTTC.